The clone carrying this T cell receptor (beta chain) was detected once. The antigen is not known. The CDR3 has 15 amino acids. Germline trimming cut 5 bases from V and 0 bases from J; bases unmatched to any gene: 4. Germline CDR1 LNHDA, CDR2 SQIVND (reference sequence). The sample is drawn from a study of glioma-infiltrating T cells after dendritic cell vaccination. Study-level results: Complete blood and tumor specimen sets were limited to few patients.

The PCR used 60 V beta and 13 J beta primers. Libraries were prepared by immunoSEQ multiplex PCR; TCRdb keeps only in-frame clonotypes and omits some of them. The data hold around 78,000 clones, with about 85% observed a single time. Time point in this sample: after dendritic cell vaccination, including at tumor progression/relapse. None of the glioblastoma patients had an isocitrate dehydrogenase mutation. The chain recombines TRBV19 with TRBJ1-5, with TRBD1 matching 7 bases. The material was blood, obtained after dendritic cell vaccination. The TCR was taken from a human donor with glioblastoma. DNA of the CDR3: TGTGCCAGTAGTCTAACAGGGGATAGCAATCAGCCCCAGCATTTT. Translating gives CASSLTGDSNQPQHF.